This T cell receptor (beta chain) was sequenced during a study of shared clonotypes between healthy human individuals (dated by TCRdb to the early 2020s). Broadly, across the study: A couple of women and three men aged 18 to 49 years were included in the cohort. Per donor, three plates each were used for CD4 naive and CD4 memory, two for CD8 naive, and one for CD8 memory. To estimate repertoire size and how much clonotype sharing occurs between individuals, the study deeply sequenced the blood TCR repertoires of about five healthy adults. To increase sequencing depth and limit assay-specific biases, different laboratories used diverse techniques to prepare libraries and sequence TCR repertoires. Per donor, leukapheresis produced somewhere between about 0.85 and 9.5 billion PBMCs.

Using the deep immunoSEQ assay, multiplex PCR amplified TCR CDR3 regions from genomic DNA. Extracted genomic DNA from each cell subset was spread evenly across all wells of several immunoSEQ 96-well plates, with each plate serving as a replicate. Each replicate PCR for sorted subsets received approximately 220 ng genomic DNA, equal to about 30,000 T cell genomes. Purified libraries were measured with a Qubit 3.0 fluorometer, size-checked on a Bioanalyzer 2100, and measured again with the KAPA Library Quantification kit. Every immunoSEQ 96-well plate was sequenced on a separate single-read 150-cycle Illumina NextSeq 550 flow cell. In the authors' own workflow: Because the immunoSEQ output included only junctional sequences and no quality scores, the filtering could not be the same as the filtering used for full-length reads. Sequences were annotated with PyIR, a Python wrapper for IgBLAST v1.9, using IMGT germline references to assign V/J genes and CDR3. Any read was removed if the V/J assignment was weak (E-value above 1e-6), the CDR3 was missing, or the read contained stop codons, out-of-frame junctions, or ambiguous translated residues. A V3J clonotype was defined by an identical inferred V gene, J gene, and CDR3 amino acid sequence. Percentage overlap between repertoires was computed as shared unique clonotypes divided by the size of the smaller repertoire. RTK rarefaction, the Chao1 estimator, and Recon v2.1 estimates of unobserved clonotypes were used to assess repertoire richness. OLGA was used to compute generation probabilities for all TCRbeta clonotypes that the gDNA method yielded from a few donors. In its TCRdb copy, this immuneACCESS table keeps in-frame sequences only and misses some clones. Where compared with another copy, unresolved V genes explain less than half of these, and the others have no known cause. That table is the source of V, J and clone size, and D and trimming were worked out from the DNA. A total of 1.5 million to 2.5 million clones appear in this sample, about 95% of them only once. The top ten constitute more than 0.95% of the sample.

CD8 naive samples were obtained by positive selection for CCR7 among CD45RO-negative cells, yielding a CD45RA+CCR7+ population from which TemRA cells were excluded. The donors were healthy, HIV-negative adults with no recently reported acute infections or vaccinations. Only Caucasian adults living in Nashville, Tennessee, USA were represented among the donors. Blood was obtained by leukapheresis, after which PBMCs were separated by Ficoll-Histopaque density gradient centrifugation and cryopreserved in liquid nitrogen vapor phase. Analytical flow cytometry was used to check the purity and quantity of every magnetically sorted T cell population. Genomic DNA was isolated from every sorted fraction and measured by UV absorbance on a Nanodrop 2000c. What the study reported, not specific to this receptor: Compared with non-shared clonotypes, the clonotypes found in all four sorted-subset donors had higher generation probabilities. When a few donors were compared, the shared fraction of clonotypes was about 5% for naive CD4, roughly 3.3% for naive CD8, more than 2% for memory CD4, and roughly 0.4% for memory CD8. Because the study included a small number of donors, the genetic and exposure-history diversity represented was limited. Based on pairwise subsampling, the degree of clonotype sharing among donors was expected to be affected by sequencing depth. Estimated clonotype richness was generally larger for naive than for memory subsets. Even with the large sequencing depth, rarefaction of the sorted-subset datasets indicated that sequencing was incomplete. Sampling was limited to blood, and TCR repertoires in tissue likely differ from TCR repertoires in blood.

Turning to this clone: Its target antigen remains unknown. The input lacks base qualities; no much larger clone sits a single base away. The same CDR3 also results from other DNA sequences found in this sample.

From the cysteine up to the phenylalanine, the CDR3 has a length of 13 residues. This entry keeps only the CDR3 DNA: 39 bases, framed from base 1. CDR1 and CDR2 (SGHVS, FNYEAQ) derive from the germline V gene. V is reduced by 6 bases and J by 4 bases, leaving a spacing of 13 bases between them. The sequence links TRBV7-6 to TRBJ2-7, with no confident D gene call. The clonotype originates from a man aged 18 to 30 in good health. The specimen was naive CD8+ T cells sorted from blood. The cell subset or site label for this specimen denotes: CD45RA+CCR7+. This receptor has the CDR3 CASSPTGDYEQYF. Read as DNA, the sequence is TGTGCCAGCAGTCCCACTGGAGATTACGAGCAGTACTTC. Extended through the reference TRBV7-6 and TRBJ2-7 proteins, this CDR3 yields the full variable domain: GAGVSQSPRYKVTKRGQDVALRCDPISGHVSLYWYRQALGQGPEFLTYFNYEAQQDKSGLPNDRFSAERPEGSISTLTIQRTEQRDSAMYRCASSPTGDYEQYFGPGTRLTVT.